This entry is about one T cell receptor beta chain. It has no known antigen specificity. No base quality information exists; no much larger clone differs at one position. The data belong to a study of T cells in localized non-small cell lung cancer (dated by TCRdb to 2018 to 2021). Regarding the study in general: The study analyzed T cell repertoires of 200 to 300 early-stage NSCLC patients, comparing tumors and uninvolved tumor-adjacent lungs. The mean age of the NSCLC patients was roughly 63 years, with 120 to 150 men and 100 to 110 women. All 250 or so NSCLC patients in the cohort were treatment-naive and had localized lung tumors that were resected.

The immunoSEQ Assay was used to sequence TCR beta CDR3 regions from DNA. Under the source paper's analysis protocol: To compute T cell density, TCR beta template counts were normalized to usable DNA, which was estimated by amplifying housekeeping genes. Richness was estimated with the preseqR package, extrapolating to 400,000 templates for PBMC samples and 120,000 templates for tissue samples. Clonality was taken to be one minus Pielou's evenness. To identify tissue-enriched TCRs, differential abundance testing was run on productive amino-acid clonotypes with a minimum total count of 5 and an alpha of 0.1. The Jaccard Index and the Morisita Overlap Index were used to measure repertoire overlap between compartments. GLIPH grouped TCR beta CDR3s together with public tetramer-defined viral CDR3s, and a viral motif had to include at least three viral sequences and also show V-gene enrichment. The source is immuneACCESS, and TCRdb retained only in-frame sequences with V and J called. Part of the clones is not carried over; for the studies checked, unresolved V genes explain less than half of this, and the remainder is unexplained. D and trimming come from the DNA, and the V and J calls and clone size come from that table. The sample table records 100,000 to 150,000 clones; around 92% of these occur just once. The ten largest clonotypes hold around 1.7% of the sample.

The CDR3 measures 14 amino acids from cysteine to phenylalanine. Just CDR3 DNA is preserved here, 42 bases in frame from base 1. The germline V gene specifies MDHEN as CDR1 and SYDVKM as CDR2. Trimmed from V: 4 bases; trimmed from J: 5 bases; junction bases lacking a gene match: 8. At diagnosis, peripheral blood, uninvolved tumor-adjacent lung and tumor were collected and stored as a combination of fresh-frozen and FFPE material. For TCR repertoire profiling, blood samples were analyzed as peripheral blood mononuclear cells. The investigation overall reported the following: Higher blood T cell density associated with longer overall survival, while higher adjacent-lung clonality associated with shorter survival. Since the design was exploratory, TCR variables were selected using unadjusted p-values with no false-discovery rate correction. Because multi-region sequencing of the tumors was not done, intratumor heterogeneity could not be ruled out. Uninvolved tumor-adjacent lung showed the highest T cell clonality, higher than tumor, which suggests more focused antigenic responses in the uninvolved tumor-adjacent lung. A median of around 57 of the top 100 tumor clones turned up in the paired uninvolved adjacent lung, and under 30 of those clones also ranked among the top 100 of that same adjacent lung.

The rearrangement joined TRBV28 to TRBJ2-7; 7 junctional bases match TRBD2. The sample was peripheral blood, taken before any cancer treatment. The origin of this receptor is a female donor at least 60 years old with stage I lung adenocarcinoma. In nucleotides, the sequence is TGTGCCAGCAGTTCCGGGGGAGGGCCCCACGAGCAGTACTTC. Translated, it reads CASSSGGGPHEQYF.